In its sample, the clone carrying this TCR beta chain was seen a few times. This sample was taken from a study of blood T cell repertoires in COVID-19. Authors' data handling: Reference gene primer amplification in the assay estimated nucleated cell counts. Only in-frame clones appear in the TCRdb table, and some are missing; sequencing was by immunoSEQ multiplex PCR. The V and J calls and clone size are taken from that table; D and trimming were inferred from the DNA. Here the sample spans over 200,000 clones, about 90% being singletons. V lost 6 bases to trimming and J lost 8 bases; unmatched junction nucleotides: 6. CDR1 is SNHLY and CDR2 is FYNNEI in the germline V gene. The CDR3 is 12 residues long. In assigning cohorts, the study relied on participant-reported clinical history.

The sequencing sample was made of PBMCs or T cells enriched from blood (not recorded which). This TCR was recovered from a human donor in a cohort exposed to, infected with or recovered from COVID-19 (not recorded which). The donor label of this sample is uncertain. The chain is built from TRBV2 and TRBJ1-2, with 7 bases lining up with TRBD1. The CDR3 DNA is TGTGCCAGCAGACAGGGGTTTGGGGGCTACACCTTC. Translation: CASRQGFGGYTF.